A single sample gave rise to the 26 T cell receptor beta chains below, sequenced in a study of T cells of healthy individuals (dated by TCRdb to 2016 to 2018). Receptor libraries were prepared by 5' RACE. The sequencer was an Illumina MiSeq. The public reads were run again by TCRdb, first through fastp at Q25 and then through MiXCR, and only productive beta chains were kept. CDR3 protein sequences are deduplicated, and each keeps its most common genes and DNA. Within this sample are about 82,000 distinct CDR3 sequences, with 4% to 5.5% of them counted one time only. The ten largest make up about 7.5% of the sample. Receptor source: a female donor in good health.

This clonotype was detected ten times or more. The rearrangement joins TRBV25-1 to TRBJ2-5; no reliable D call. The CDR3 consists of 12 residues. V lost 8 bases and J lost 4, with 11 bases in between. Germline loops: CDR1 MGHDK, CDR2 SYGVNS. The CDR3 DNA follows: TGTGCCAGCGGCGGCGTCCCAGAGACCCAGTACTTC. It is translated as CASGGVPETQYF.

This clonotype was seen more than once but under ten times. The J gene is TRBJ2-3, the V gene TRBV12-3 or TRBV12-4, with 8 bases matching TRBD2. The CDR3 consists of 15 residues. Trimming at V came to 10 bases and at J to 3 bases, leaving 12 bases not matched to a gene. The CDR3 nucleotides are TGTGCCACCAAGAAGCAGGCTAGCGGGACAGATACGCAGTATTTT. Protein product: CATKKQASGTDTQYF.

The sample holds a few counts of this clonotype. This chain uses TRBV27 with TRBJ1-3; 7 bases map to TRBD1. V lost 5 bases, J lost 0 bases, and 4 bases stayed unmatched. This CDR3 comprises 15 residues. From germline, CDR1 is MNHEY and CDR2 SMNVEV (reference sequence). The CDR3 is CASSPGTDSGNTIYF. The CDR3 nucleotides read TGTGCCAGCAGTCCCGGGACAGACTCTGGAAACACCATATATTTT.

Details on this clonotype: Being one base from a much bigger clone, this may be a read error. The chain combines TRBV7-9 with TRBJ1-1; no clear D gene. Germline values: CDR1 SEHNR, CDR2 FQNEAQ (reference sequence). This CDR3 region has 13 residues. CDR3 region: CASSPIRETEALF. CDR3 bases: TGTGCCAGCAGCCCCATAAGGGAAACTGAAGCTCTCTTT.

This clonotype was observed a handful of times. The rearrangement links TRBV20-1 to TRBJ2-3, with a weak D call TRBD2 (5 bases). This CDR3 spans 14 amino acids. In germline, CDR1 is DFQATT, CDR2 SNEGSKA (reference sequence). The germline V and J ends were trimmed by 6 bases and 2 bases, with 15 bases remaining between them. CDR3 coding DNA: TGCAGTGCAGAGAGAGGGCAAATCACAGATACGCAGTATTTT. Protein sequence: CSAERGQITDTQYF.

This clonotype came up a few times. Written as DNA, the CDR3 is TGCGCCAGCAGCCAAGATCGGGGGGTGAATGGGGCGGGCTACACCTTC. Amino acids: CASSQDRGVNGAGYTF. V is TRBV4-1 and J is TRBJ1-2, with D perhaps matching TRBD1 (5 bases). Germline CDR1 MGHRA, CDR2 YSYEKL. The CDR3 has 16 residues. Trimming took 0 bases from V and 8 from J, leaving 19 bases between them.

The chain couples TRBV29-1 to TRBJ2-7; 7 bases match TRBD1. V was clipped by 4 bases and J by 2 bases; unmatched bases: 11. The CDR3 totals 15 residues. The germline V gene has CDR1 SQVTM and CDR2 ANQGSEA. The CDR3, as DNA: TGCAGCGTTGCCAGGGCAGGGGGAAATACCTACGAGCAGTACTTC. Its protein is CSVARAGGNTYEQYF.

This clonotype showed up just a few times. This chain connects TRBV12-3 or TRBV12-4 to TRBJ2-1, with 11 nucleotides matching TRBD2. The CDR3 sequence is 17 residues long. After removal of 1 base from V and 6 bases from J, the junction contained 8 bases not matched to a gene. The CDR3 DNA sequence: TGTGCCAGCAGTTTAGTAGGGACTAGCGGTGTCTTCAATGAGCAGTTCTTC. Translation: CASSLVGTSGVFNEQFF.

Comments on this clonotype: Just one base apart from a much larger clone, this may be a read error. No conserved phenylalanine or tryptophan ends this CDR3, so it is likely a read error. The J gene is TRBJ2-3, the V gene TRBV2; D call uncertain. Deletions cut 8 bases from V and 2 bases from J, with 11 bases between. The CDR3 extends over 13 amino acids. Germline V gene sequence: CDR1 SNHLY, CDR2 FYNNEI. The DNA for the CDR3 is TGTGCCAGCTCGAGACCTTACACAGATACGCAGTATCTT. Its translation: CASSRPYTDTQYL.

The chain combines TRBV20-1 with TRBJ2-3; D not certain. Trimming shortened V by 5 bases and J by 6 bases, and 15 bases separated the two germline ends. This CDR3 comprises 13 residues. In germline, CDR1 is DFQATT, CDR2 SNEGSKA (reference sequence). Written as DNA, the CDR3 is TGCAGTGCTCCCCCAAGGCCCGGGGATACGCAGTATTTT. It specifies CSAPPRPGDTQYF.

Many counts were recorded for this clonotype. The genes are TRBV11-1 and TRBJ2-7; no reliable D call. CDR1 is SGHAT, CDR2 FQDESV, per germline (reference sequence). V was cut by 4 bases and J by 3 bases, with 7 bases left in between. The CDR3 sequence is 12 residues long. In nucleotides, the CDR3 is TGTGCCAGCAGCTCAGATCACTACGAGCAGTACTTC. Its translation is CASSSDHYEQYF.

The sample holds a few counts of this clonotype. CDR3 sequence (DNA): TGTGCCAGCGGGGACTATACCCAAGAGACCCAGTACTTC. Translating it yields CASGDYTQETQYF. The genes are TRBV2 and TRBJ2-5; TRBD2 aligns across 7 bases. The CDR3 is 13 amino acids. Germline values: CDR1 SNHLY, CDR2 FYNNEI. The V gene end was trimmed by 8 bases and the J gene end by 1 base; junction bases not matched to a gene: 4.

The sample holds many counts of this clonotype. This chain connects TRBV6-2 or TRBV6-3 to TRBJ2-3; the D is unclear. CDR1 is MNHEY, CDR2 SVGEGT, per germline. Trimming pared 2 bases from V and 1 base from J, leaving 4 bases between. The CDR3 spans 13 residues. Written as DNA, the CDR3 is TGTGCCAGCAGTTACCTCCGCACAGATACGCAGTATTTT. The encoded protein is CASSYLRTDTQYF.

The sample holds many counts of this clonotype. This sequence joins TRBV24-1 and TRBJ2-2; D uncertain. Germline assignment: CDR1 KGHDR and CDR2 SFDVKD. This CDR3 has 13 amino acids. Trimming removed 7 bases from V and 1 base from J, with 6 bases in between. The CDR3 reads CATRQRNTGELFF. DNA for the CDR3: TGTGCCACCAGGCAGAGGAACACCGGGGAGCTGTTTTTT.

This clonotype was detected many times. This chain uses TRBV3-1 with TRBJ1-1, with no clear D. The germline CDR1 and CDR2 sequences are LGHDT and YNNKEL (reference sequence). This CDR3 is 11 amino acids long. Trimming left V 1 base short and J 13 bases short, with 10 bases between. Here the CDR3 reads CASSQGRNDFF. The CDR3 DNA reads TGTGCCAGCAGCCAAGGCCGGAACGATTTCTTT.

The sample holds many counts of this clonotype. The chain uses TRBV6-2 or TRBV6-3 and TRBJ2-1; D is unclear. CDR1 and CDR2 (germline): MNHEY, SVGEGT. V dropped 0 bases and J dropped 0 bases, with 15 bases sitting between them. CDR3 length: 18 amino acids. In DNA, the CDR3 is TGTGCCAGCAGTTACTCGCCGCTTGTCAGAAGCTCCTACAATGAGCAGTTCTTC. It translates to CASSYSPLVRSSYNEQFF.

This clonotype occurred a few times. V usage is TRBV30 and J usage is TRBJ1-5; D remains unclear. CDR3 length: 15 residues. Germline V lookup: CDR1 GTSNPN, CDR2 SVGIG (reference sequence). Trimming removed 0 bases at V and 0 bases at J, with 9 bases between. The CDR3 nucleotides are TGTGCCTGGAGTGTTGGGCAGCATAGCAATCAGCCCCAGCATTTT. It is translated as CAWSVGQHSNQPQHF.

The CDR3 sequence is CAWSRTSSEQYF. CDR3 DNA: TGTGCCTGGAGCCGGACTAGCAGTGAGCAGTACTTC. The chain uses TRBV30 and TRBJ2-7; 8 positions agree with TRBD2. The V and J ends lost 3 bases and 7 bases, in that order; junction bases with no gene match: 5. This CDR3 has 12 amino acids. Germline V CDR1 and CDR2: GTSNPN, SVGIG (reference sequence).

This clonotype was seen ten or more times. The rearrangement links TRBV10-3 to TRBJ2-6; D unclear. Germline-derived CDR1 and CDR2 are ENHRY and SYGVKD. V gave up 3 bases and J gave up 0 bases, with 3 bases separating them. The CDR3 runs to 14 residues. The CDR3 nucleotides are TGTGCCATCAGTGACAGCTCTGGGGCCAACGTCCTGACTTTC. Translated, it gives CAISDSSGANVLTF.

This clonotype has a count of ten or more. This chain connects TRBV10-3 to TRBJ2-1; possibly TRBD2 for D (5 bases). V was pared by 11 bases and J by 7 bases, with 12 bases between. CDR1 is ENHRY, CDR2 SYGVKD, per germline. CDR3 size: 11 residues. The CDR3 protein is CAARGGNEQFF. DNA of the CDR3: TGTGCCGCCCGAGGAGGAAATGAGCAGTTCTTC.

In the case of this clonotype: This sequence may be a read error, since a much larger clone differs from it by one base. The CDR3 sequence: CASSQVQGGMTEAFF. For the CDR3, the DNA is TGTGCCAGCAGCCAAGTACAGGGGGGTATGACTGAAGCTTTCTTT. The rearrangement joins TRBV4-2 to TRBJ1-1, with TRBD1 identical over 8 bases. Per germline, CDR1 LGHNA and CDR2 YNFKEQ. The ends lost 1 base at V and 5 bases at J; junction bases unmatched: 6. The CDR3 totals 15 residues.

Concerning this clonotype: This may be a read error, as it is one base from a much larger clone. The V call is TRBV20-1, the J call TRBJ1-5, with D hard to call. This CDR3 has 12 amino acids. Trimming removed 3 bases from V and 5 bases from J, with 8 bases in between. Germline V gene sequence: CDR1 DFQATT, CDR2 SNEGSKA (reference sequence). The CDR3 reads CSASGSDQPQHF. The DNA for the CDR3 is TGCAGTGCTAGCGGAAGCGATCAGCCCCAGCATTTT.

Ten or more counts support this clonotype. The CDR3 sequence: CASSLGPYDPRDEQFF. In DNA form, the CDR3 reads TGTGCCAGCAGTCTAGGCCCCTACGATCCCAGGGATGAGCAGTTCTTC. The chain recombines TRBV6-6 with TRBJ2-1; D possibly corresponds to TRBD1 (5 bases). The CDR3 runs 16 residues. Per the germline V gene, CDR1 is MNHNY and CDR2 is SVGAGI (reference sequence). V lost 5 bases to trimming and J lost 8 bases, with 22 bases between them.

This clonotype was seen a handful of times. The CDR3 sequence: CASSLTRGINEKLFF. In nucleotides, the CDR3 is TGTGCCAGCAGCCTGACTCGGGGGATTAATGAAAAACTGTTTTTT. V gene TRBV7-9 combines with J gene TRBJ1-4, with D possibly being TRBD1 (5 bases). CDR1 SEHNR and CDR2 FQNEAQ come from the germline V gene (reference sequence). Trimming took 5 bases from V and 4 from J, leaving 14 bases between them. This CDR3 contains 15 residues.

This clonotype was counted many times. The chain uses TRBV28 and TRBJ2-7; no definite D call. The germline V and J ends were trimmed by 1 base and 3 bases, with 7 bases remaining between them. CDR1 is MDHEN and CDR2 is SYDVKM in the germline V gene. The length of the CDR3 is 13 residues. CDR3 nucleotide sequence: TGTGCCAGCAGTTTATTCCTGGGCTACGAGCAGTACTTC. Translated, it gives CASSLFLGYEQYF.

This clonotype occurred many times. The chain joins TRBV29-1 to TRBJ2-7, with D perhaps matching TRBD1 (5 bases). Germline CDR1 reads SQVTM; CDR2 reads ANQGSEA. With 6 bases removed from V and 6 bases from J, the gap between germline ends came to 12 bases. The CDR3 consists of 11 residues. Written as DNA, the CDR3 is TGCAGCGTCGCGACAGCCCGCGAGCAGTACTTC. Its translation: CSVATAREQYF.